Following are 15 T cell receptor beta chains from one sample sequenced in a study of spatial heterogeneity in lung cancer. Study-level points and caveats: Tracking of tumor mutation counts was seen in expanded intratumoral alpha and beta TCR counts.

One entry per CDR3 protein, called by TCRdb with MiXCR from the 5' RACE reads. The profile covers 1,400 or so distinct CDR3 sequences, with 15% to 19% appearing a single time and nearly 35% taken by the ten largest. The sample's time point: sample taken at primary tumor resection. No antigen has been assigned to these receptors. The specimen comprised lung tumor tissue, sampled at surgery. The receptors come from a male donor with early-stage non-small cell lung cancer.

This clonotype qualifies as medium-sized. This beta chain slipped into a library made for alpha chains as a stray read, so its size is not meaningful. J is TRBJ2-3 and V is TRBV7-2; 9 nucleotides agree with TRBD2. After removal of 2 bases from V and 5 bases from J, the junction contained 5 bases not matched to a gene. This CDR3 spans 15 amino acids. Germline-derived CDR1 and CDR2 are SGHTA and FQGNSA. DNA for the CDR3: TGTGCCAGCAGCTTAATGGTACTAGCGGGAGATACGCAGTATTTT. The encoded protein is CASSLMVLAGDTQYF.

Within the sample, this clonotype is medium-sized (0.01 to 0.1%). This beta chain turned up in a library designed for alpha chains; as an off-target read, its abundance says little. The chain uses TRBV29-1 and TRBJ2-3; D gene uncertain. CDR3 length: 11 amino acids. Germline-derived CDR1 and CDR2 are SQVTM and ANQGSEA. V was clipped by 8 bases and J by 13 bases, with 19 bases between them. The CDR3 is CSTSDEAFEYF. The CDR3 bases are TGCAGCACATCAGATGAAGCATTCGAGTATTTT.

By frequency in the sample, this clonotype is large (0.1 to 1%). This beta chain is a stray read from a library made for alpha chains; its abundance is not meaningful. The genes are TRBV3-1 and TRBJ1-2; perhaps TRBD1 as D (5 bases). V was cut by 3 bases and J by 7 bases, with 18 bases left in between. This CDR3 spans 15 amino acids. Germline loops: CDR1 LGHDT, CDR2 YNNKEL (reference sequence). CDR3 in amino acids: CASSHAFPGDRGYTF. The CDR3, as DNA: TGTGCCAGCAGCCATGCCTTCCCGGGGGATCGTGGCTACACCTTC.

This clonotype is judged medium-sized (0.01 to 0.1%). Since the library was made to target alpha chains, this beta chain is a stray read and its abundance is not meaningful. This chain joins TRBV20-1 and TRBJ2-3, with 8 bases that match TRBD2. The germline gives CDR1 DFQATT, CDR2 SNEGSKA (reference sequence). This CDR3 is 16 amino acids long. The trim removed 0 bases at V and 0 bases at J, leaving 5 bases unmatched. The CDR3 nucleotides are TGCAGTGCTAGAGAAGATAGCGGGGCTAGCACAGATACGCAGTATTTT. Translation gives CSAREDSGASTDTQYF.

This clonotype rates as medium-sized (0.01 to 0.1%). Because the library targeted alpha chains, this beta chain is an off-target read whose size means little. CDR3 in amino acids: CASSSGQGDNEQFF. The CDR3 DNA reads TGTGCCAGCAGCTCGGGGCAGGGGGACAATGAGCAGTTCTTC. The V call is TRBV5-6, the J call TRBJ2-1, with 7 positions matching TRBD1. From germline, CDR1 is SGHDT and CDR2 YYEEEE. CDR3 size: 14 residues. Losses at the gene ends were 3 bases for V and 5 bases for J; bases not matched to a gene: 5.

This clonotype is termed medium-sized. Because the library targeted alpha chains, this beta chain is an off-target read whose size means little. The J gene is TRBJ2-1, the V gene TRBV7-2; TRBD2 matches at 11 bases. This CDR3 comprises 16 residues. CDR1 SGHTA and CDR2 FQGNSA come from the germline V gene. Losses at the gene ends were 2 bases for V and 6 bases for J; bases not matched to a gene: 6. The CDR3 here is CASSLTFSGGVNEQFF. The CDR3 bases are TGTGCCAGCAGCTTAACCTTTAGCGGGGGGGTCAATGAGCAGTTCTTC.

In this sample, this clonotype turned up many times. Found in a library prepared for alpha chains, this beta chain is an off-target read, and its abundance has little meaning. The chain links TRBV30 to TRBJ2-2; D remains ambiguous. Germline CDR1 reads GTSNPN; CDR2 reads SVGIG (reference sequence). V was clipped by 0 bases and J by 0 bases, with 11 bases between them. The CDR3 contains 16 residues. CDR3 in DNA: TGTGCCTGGAGTGTACCGGACGGAACGAACACCGGGGAGCTGTTTTTT. It yields the protein CAWSVPDGTNTGELFF.

Relative to its sample, this clonotype is medium-sized (0.01 to 0.1%). This beta chain is an off-target read within a library intended for alpha chains, so its frequency means little. This chain links TRBV18 with TRBJ2-4, with D possibly TRBD2 on 5 matching bases. V lost 3 bases and J 1 base, leaving 13 bases between the germline ends. Germline CDR1 KGHSH, CDR2 LQKENI. The CDR3 is 16 amino acids. This CDR3 reads CASSPIGENAKNIQYF. CDR3 coding DNA: TGTGCCAGCTCACCGATCGGGGAGAACGCCAAAAACATTCAGTACTTC.

Concerning this clonotype: Being off target in a library aimed at alpha chains, this beta chain has a size of little meaning. The chain is built from TRBV4-2 and TRBJ2-7; D call uncertain. This CDR3 is built from 13 residues. V was pared by 0 bases and J by 3 bases, with 6 bases between. CDR1 is LGHNA, CDR2 YNFKEQ, per germline. The DNA of the CDR3 is TGTGCCAGCAGCCAAGAAATGAACTACGAGCAGTACTTC. The encoded protein is CASSQEMNYEQYF.

By its share, this clonotype is medium-sized (0.01 to 0.1%). This beta chain was picked up by a library intended for alpha chains and is off target, so its count carries little meaning. V and J are TRBV29-1 and TRBJ1-2, with 7 bases matching TRBD1. The J segment lost 4 bases and the V segment lost 7 bases, leaving 3 bases of the junction unmatched. CDR1 is SQVTM and CDR2 is ANQGSEA in the germline V gene. The CDR3 contains 11 residues. In nucleotides, the CDR3 is TGCAGCGCTGGGACAGTCTATGGCTACACCTTC. The encoded protein is CSAGTVYGYTF.

Judged by abundance, this clonotype is medium-sized. Found in a library prepared for alpha chains, this beta chain is an off-target read, and its abundance has little meaning. The chain uses TRBV30 and TRBJ1-6; D possibly corresponds to TRBD1 (6 bases). The germline gives CDR1 GTSNPN, CDR2 SVGIG (reference sequence). The V and J ends lost 4 bases and 9 bases respectively, with 13 bases between them. The CDR3 is 13 residues long. The CDR3 loop is CAWKPGASSPLHF. The CDR3 DNA reads as TGTGCCTGGAAGCCGGGGGCTAGTTCACCCCTCCACTTT.

This clonotype rates as large. As an off-target read in a library built for alpha chains, this beta chain has a frequency of little significance. This chain uses TRBV2 with TRBJ2-4, with TRBD2 matching 7 bases. The CDR3 totals 18 residues. V was clipped by 10 bases and J by 0 bases; unmatched bases: 18. Germline assignment: CDR1 SNHLY and CDR2 FYNNEI. CDR3 sequence: CANSRASGLVLAKNIQYF. Here the CDR3 DNA reads TGTGCCAATTCCCGGGCTAGCGGATTAGTTCTAGCCAAAAACATTCAGTACTTC.

This clonotype is large (0.1 to 1%). Being off target in a library aimed at alpha chains, this beta chain has a size of little meaning. This rearrangement joins TRBV13 to TRBJ1-6, with D possibly TRBD1 on 6 matching bases. CDR1 is PRHDT and CDR2 is FYEKMQ in the germline V gene (reference sequence). CDR3 length: 14 amino acids. V lost 6 bases and J 15 bases, leaving 21 bases between the germline ends. DNA for the CDR3: TGTGCCAGCAGTCCTCACAGGGCCAGTCCCCACCTCCACTTT. Translating it yields CASSPHRASPHLHF. Complete variable domain (other parts from reference TRBV13 and TRBJ1-6): AAGVIQSPRHLIKEKRETATLKCYPIPRHDTVYWYQQGPGQDPQFLISFYEKMQSDKGSIPDRFSAQQFSDYHSELNMSSLELGDSALYFCASSPHRASPHLHFGNGTRLTVT.

This clonotype is large. The library was designed around alpha chains, so this beta chain is a stray read whose abundance carries little weight. The chain employs TRBV20-1 and TRBJ1-3, with unresolved D. The V end was cut by 5 bases, the J end by 0 bases, with 8 bases between. The CDR3 has 13 amino acids. Germline V lookup: CDR1 DFQATT, CDR2 SNEGSKA (reference sequence). The CDR3 DNA reads as TGCAGTGCTGTCCTCAGCTCTGGAAACACCATATATTTT. It translates to CSAVLSSGNTIYF.

This clonotype is deemed medium-sized. Since it is a stray read in a library aimed at alpha chains, this beta chain has a size that is not meaningful. V usage is TRBV7-2 and J usage is TRBJ2-7; TRBD1 agrees at 7 bases. J lost 8 bases, V lost 2 bases, and 6 bases had no gene match. CDR3 length: 13 amino acids. Germline CDR1 SGHTA, CDR2 FQGNSA. The CDR3 protein is CASSLLTGKQQYF. Written as DNA, the CDR3 is TGTGCCAGCAGCTTACTGACAGGGAAGCAGCAGTACTTC.